This paragraph reports one TCR beta chain. The clone's antigen remains unknown. No much larger clone exists at a distance of one base, and base qualities are not known. V trim: 0 bases; J trim: 5 bases; unmatched bases: 6. Including cysteine and phenylalanine, the CDR3 has 16 amino acids. Left in the record is the CDR3 DNA by itself, 48 bases read in frame from the first base. CDR1 and CDR2, per the germline V gene (reference sequence), are LNHNV and YYDKDF. Sample time point, as interpreted from the label and publication: naive CD8 control sorted from an acute-time-point sample. Enrolled in the Montreal Hepatitis C Cohort (HEPCO) in Canada, the donors were people who inject drugs, and these donors were followed every 3 months. A positive HCV RNA or antibody test that followed a negative test within the previous 24 weeks was the definition used for acute primary HCV infection. Cells were surface stained with CD3, CD8 and CD45RO antibodies, and an aqua fixable dye was used to exclude dead cells. The cohort also included a handful of subjects who developed chronic infection, defined as HCV RNA positivity at 24 weeks. Frozen stocks of peripheral blood mononuclear cells were first thawed, after which negative isolation of CD8+ T cells was carried out using the MACS CD8+ T cell Isolation Kit. Sorting of the cells was done on a BD FACSAria II cell sorter.

The sample belongs to a study of CD8 T cells in acute hepatitis C reinfection (dated by TCRdb to the early 2020s). In terms of the full investigation: The TCRbeta repertoire of CD8+ T cells specific for the HCV NS3-1073 epitope was profiled during acute infection and after viral clearance. A few spontaneous resolvers contributed paired acute and follow-up samples. Study-level results and caveats: Regardless of outcome, 10 to 15 public clonotypes were found, and one public clonotype used V04-02/J02-02. CDR3 sequences shared with other epitopes were rare, and differing sequencing approaches may have limited exact matching. Because bulk sequencing covered only the TCRbeta chain, the alphabeta pairing of public clonotypes could not be determined. No follow-up repertoires were available for chronically infected subjects, since NS3-1073 specific cells were too rare to be sorted. TRBV04 and TRBV06 gene families were preferentially used in all groups, and this usage was not explained by overrepresentation in the naive pool. The NS3-1073 specific repertoires were highly diverse, and diversity did not differ significantly among acute resolver, follow-up resolver and acute chronic samples.

Genomic DNA was extracted from FACS-sorted cells, and TCRbeta chain sequencing was performed through the commercial immunoSEQ service. Turning to the authors' computational methods: The repertoire data were analyzed using ImmunoSEQ Analyzer software v3.0 and R v3.5.1. Sequences containing stop codons or out-of-frame rearrangements were removed, so only productive rearrangements were analyzed. Simpson diversity, Shannon entropy, CDR3 length and nucleotide addition metrics were obtained from the sequencing provider. Clonotypes were grouped by frequency into dominant, sub-dominant, low or lowest abundance categories, and clonotypes below 0.1% were left out of most analyses. A CDR3 amino acid clonotype was designated public if detected in at least two subjects at a cumulative frequency of at least 0.5%. This immuneACCESS table, as held by TCRdb, lists in-frame sequences with V and J called but not all clones. Of the missing ones, under half trace to an unresolved V gene in checked studies; the others have no known cause. The V and J calls and clone size come from that table; D and trimming were worked out from the DNA. This sample gives some 40,000 clones in total; more than 75% of them show up just once. The biggest ten clones account for roughly 0.46% of the sample.

Here the chain combines TRBV15 and TRBJ2-1; 8 bases in the middle match TRBD2. The TCR originated in a man younger than 45 with chronic hepatitis C. Sequenced sample: naive CD8+ T cells from PBMCs. The cell subset or site label, read with the paper, signifies: sorted total naive CD45RO-negative CD8+ T cells. CDR3 reads: CATSREPGLGDNEQFF. The base sequence is TGTGCCACCAGCAGAGAACCGGGACTAGGTGACAATGAGCAGTTCTTC. The reference TRBV15 and TRBJ2-1 proteins fill in what lies around the CDR3, so the full variable domain reads DAMVIQNPRYQVTQFGKPVTLSCSQTLNHNVMYWYQQKSSQAPKLLFHYYDKDFNNEADTPDNFQSRRPNTSFCFLDIRSPGLGDTAMYLCATSREPGLGDNEQFFGPGTRLTVL.